This TCR beta chain appears in the sequencing data of a study of technical replicates of blood from a few donors. Germline-derived CDR1 and CDR2 are MNHEY and SMNVEV (reference sequence). CDR3 length: 14 residues. V was pared by 4 bases and J by 7 bases, with 17 bases between. Using immunoSEQ multiplex PCR, the repertoire was profiled, and TCRdb retains in-frame clones only, with some absent. The data hold more than 65,000 clones, with 95% to 98% observed a single time. The sequenced sample was T cells isolated from PBMCs. V gene TRBV27 combines with J gene TRBJ2-7, with D maybe TRBD2 (6 bases). The sequence was collected from a human donor in good health. The CDR3: CASSSGRLVREQYF. The CDR3 DNA reads TGTGCCAGCAGTTCAGGACGACTAGTTCGGGAGCAGTACTTC.